This T cell receptor beta chain derives from a study of T cells expressing NK-cell markers. Study-wide background: All TCR beta repertoires analysed originated from sorted CD3+CD56+NKG2C+, CD3+CD56+NKG2C- and CD3+CD56-NKG2C+ T cells. Study-wide findings and caveats: In a handful of donors, dominant clonotypes made up 28.3-60.1% of CD3+CD56-NKG2C+ cells. NKG2C+ dominant clonotypes from 5 to 7 donors made up about 1.0-7.5% of CD8+ T cells.

Reanalyzing the 5' RACE reads, TCRdb keeps one entry per CDR3 protein, without DNA. In all, the sample yields about 460,000 distinct CDR3 sequences. The CDR3 is made up of 11 amino acids. The V gene's germline CDR1 is KGHDR and CDR2 SFDVKD. To note about this clonotype: Its antigen remains unknown.

Sequencing input: blood T cells: a sorted CD56 or NKG2C T cell subset, CD4+ or CD8+ T cells, or bulk PBMC T cells (not recorded which). The sequence came from a woman aged 50 to 65 in good health. The genes are TRBV24-1 and TRBJ2-1; the D call of TRBD1 rests on TCRdb alone, since no DNA is present to check it. CDR3 residues: CATRRGDEQFF.